The 26 T cell receptor beta chains below were found in one sample sequenced in a study of shared clonotypes between healthy human individuals. TCRdb's table, derived via immunoSEQ multiplex PCR, lists solely in-frame clones and lacks some. The profile shows some 980,000 clones, less than 85% of them singletons. Source material: memory CD4+ T cells sorted from blood. Specified subset: CD45RA-negative fraction. All receptors derive from a young man in good health.

The gene calls are TRBV7-9 and TRBJ2-6; no clear D gene. Germline loops: CDR1 SEHNR, CDR2 FQNEAQ (reference sequence). The CDR3 spans 12 residues. Trimming left V 8 bases short and J 1 base short, with 3 bases between. The CDR3 protein is CASSSGANVLTF. CDR3 sequence (DNA): TGTGCCAGCTCGTCTGGGGCCAACGTCCTGACTTTC.

The rearrangement joins TRBV14 to TRBJ1-2; D call uncertain. From germline, CDR1 is SGHDN and CDR2 FVKESK. This CDR3 region has 14 residues. The germline V and J ends were trimmed by 0 bases and 9 bases, with 14 bases remaining between them. The CDR3 DNA sequence: TGTGCCAGCAGCCAAGAGGTCAGCTCCTGGCGCTACACCTTC. Its translation is CASSQEVSSWRYTF.

Here the CDR3 DNA reads TGTGCCAGCTCGACAGGGGTCAATCAGCCCCAGCATTTT. It translates to CASSTGVNQPQHF. This rearrangement joins TRBV18 to TRBJ1-5; TRBD1 matches at 8 bases. The CDR3 totals 13 residues. The germline V gene has CDR1 KGHSH and CDR2 LQKENI. The J segment lost 3 bases and the V segment lost 6 bases, leaving 1 base of the junction unmatched.

V and J are TRBV4-3 and TRBJ2-2; no clear D. The CDR3 has 13 amino acids. Looked up from germline, CDR1 is LGHNA and CDR2 is YSLEER. Trimming left V 4 bases short and J 2 bases short, with 5 bases between. CDR3 sequence: CASSLLNTGELFF. The CDR3, as DNA: TGCGCCAGCAGCCTTCTTAACACCGGGGAGCTGTTTTTT.

The genes are TRBV6-1 and TRBJ1-3; maybe TRBD1 (6 bases). Germline CDR1 is MNHNS and CDR2 is SASEGT. V gave up 4 bases and J gave up 0 bases, with 13 bases separating them. The CDR3 sequence is 16 residues long. CDR3: CASSVQTGTSGNTIYF. In nucleotides, the CDR3 is TGTGCCAGCAGTGTCCAGACAGGTACCTCTGGAAACACCATATATTTT.

The chain employs TRBV5-4 and TRBJ2-5, with 10 bases matching TRBD2. The V segment lost 2 bases and the J segment 3 bases; nucleotides outside the gene matches: 1. CDR1 is SGHNT, CDR2 YYREEE, per germline (reference sequence). The CDR3 covers 14 residues. The CDR3 region has the DNA TGTGCCAGCAGCTTCGGACTAGCGGAAGAGACCCAGTACTTC. It encodes CASSFGLAEETQYF.

The CDR3 DNA follows: TGCGCCAGCAGCTTTTCAGGGGAGACTGAAGCTTTCTTT. Protein: CASSFSGETEAFF. The chain combines TRBV5-1 with TRBJ1-1, with D maybe TRBD1 (6 bases). Germline lookup yields CDR1 SGHRS and CDR2 YFSETQ. The V end lost 2 bases, the J end lost 5 bases, and 10 bases lay between the germline ends. CDR3 size: 13 residues.

The rearrangement uses TRBV14 and TRBJ1-2; possibly TRBD1 for D (5 bases). The germline CDR1 and CDR2 sequences are SGHDN and FVKESK. The CDR3 totals 15 residues. V was pared by 1 base and J by 4 bases, with 13 bases between. The CDR3 DNA reads TGTGCCAGCAGCCAAGGCGGTTGGGGCGTCTATGGCTACACCTTC. Its translation: CASSQGGWGVYGYTF.

The chain has TRBV6-1 and TRBJ2-7, with TRBD1 as a possible D gene (6 bases). The CDR3 runs 17 residues. The V end lost 4 bases, the J end lost 0 bases, and 19 bases lay between the germline ends. Germline CDR1 is MNHNS and CDR2 is SASEGT. The CDR3 spells CASSGRTEQGFSYEQYF. In DNA form, the CDR3 reads TGTGCCAGCAGTGGTCGGACAGAACAGGGCTTCTCCTACGAGCAGTACTTC.

The V call is TRBV15, the J call TRBJ1-1; 7 nucleotides align to TRBD1. This CDR3 is 16 amino acids long. CDR1 and CDR2 (germline): LNHNV, YYDKDF (reference sequence). Trimming took 1 base from V and 1 from J; bases not matched to a gene: 6. CDR3 DNA sequence: TGTGCCACCAGCAGAGGACAGGGACAACCGAACACTGAAGCTTTCTTT. Translating gives CATSRGQGQPNTEAFF.

V is TRBV2 and J is TRBJ1-1; TRBD1 aligns across 8 bases. V shed 5 bases, J shed 4 bases, and the junction held 6 bases outside the gene matches. The CDR3 is 14 amino acids. Germline values: CDR1 SNHLY, CDR2 FYNNEI. CDR3 protein: CASSPQGAGTEAFF. The CDR3 DNA follows: TGTGCCAGCAGTCCCCAGGGGGCAGGCACTGAAGCTTTCTTT.

The chain recombines TRBV10-1 with TRBJ2-7; TRBD1 matches 9 bases. With 4 bases clipped from V and 6 bases from J, the junction kept 4 bases outside the gene matches. The CDR3 is 13 residues long. CDR1 is WNHNN, CDR2 SYGVQD, per germline (reference sequence). CDR3 nucleotide sequence: TGCGCCAGCAGTGTTCGGACAGGGGTCGAGCAGTACTTC. Protein: CASSVRTGVEQYF.

CDR3 coding DNA: TGTGCCAGCAGTTATGGGATAGTCTCTGGGGCCAACGTCCTGACTTTC. Translating it yields CASSYGIVSGANVLTF. The chain recombines TRBV6-5 with TRBJ2-6; D unclear. Trimming removed 3 bases from V and 0 bases from J, with 9 bases in between. The CDR3 is made up of 16 amino acids. CDR1 MNHEY and CDR2 SVGAGI come from the germline V gene.

The CDR3 sequence: CASGRAGTGFLGELFF. As DNA, the CDR3 is TGTGCCAGCGGACGCGCCGGGACAGGGTTTCTTGGGGAGCTGTTTTTT. The chain links TRBV28 to TRBJ2-2; 9 bases agree with TRBD1. Germline CDR1 is MDHEN and CDR2 is SYDVKM. This CDR3 comprises 16 residues. The ends lost 8 bases at V and 8 bases at J; junction bases unmatched: 15. The whole variable domain, filled in from reference TRBV28 and TRBJ2-2, reads DVKVTQSSRYLVKRTGEKVFLECVQDMDHENMFWYRQDPGLGLRLIYFSYDVKMKEKGDIPEGYSVSREKKERFSLILESASTNQTSMYLCASGRAGTGFLGELFFGEGSRLTVL.

V gene TRBV11-2 combines with J gene TRBJ1-2; unclear D gene. The germline V gene has CDR1 SGHAT and CDR2 FQNNGV. Trimming took 1 base from V and 4 from J, leaving 7 bases between them. The CDR3 runs 13 residues. Here the CDR3 reads CASSLGPAYGYTF. In DNA form, the CDR3 reads TGTGCCAGCAGCTTAGGGCCAGCCTATGGCTACACCTTC.

The genes are TRBV10-2 and TRBJ1-5; perhaps TRBD1 as D (5 bases). This CDR3 has 15 residues. Germline CDR1 reads WSHSY; CDR2 reads SAAADI. The germline V and J ends were trimmed by 0 bases and 1 base, with 7 bases remaining between them. The CDR3 region has the DNA TGCGCCAGCAGTGAGTCCGGGACGAGCAATCAGCCCCAGCATTTT. This gives the protein CASSESGTSNQPQHF.

Written as DNA, the CDR3 is TGCAGTGCTAGGACAGGGGAGACCCAGTACTTC. As protein: CSARTGETQYF. This chain connects TRBV20-1 to TRBJ2-5; TRBD1 aligns across 7 bases. The CDR3 has 11 amino acids. Germline V gives CDR1 DFQATT, CDR2 SNEGSKA (reference sequence). J gave up 5 bases and V 3 bases, and 0 bases lay outside the gene matches.

The genes are TRBV16 and TRBJ1-1, with D unclear. This CDR3 region has 15 residues. In germline, CDR1 is KGHSY, CDR2 FQNENV. Trimming removed 1 base from V and 4 bases from J, with 13 bases in between. The CDR3 DNA reads as TGTGCCAGCAGCCAATACGGCGTGTTTGGCACTGAAGCTTTCTTT. It encodes CASSQYGVFGTEAFF.

This clone came up once. The chain uses TRBV7-2 and TRBJ2-7; 7 nucleotides line up with TRBD1. Germline CDR1 reads SGHTA; CDR2 reads FQGNSA. There are 14 residues in the CDR3. Unmatched junction bases numbered 9, after V lost 6 bases and J lost 4 bases. CDR3 DNA sequence: TGTGCCAGCAGGTTAAAGGGGGCCGGGTACGAGCAGTACTTC. Protein product: CASRLKGAGYEQYF.

The gene calls are TRBV30 and TRBJ2-5, with D possibly being TRBD1 (5 bases). Germline V gene lookup returns CDR1 GTSNPN and CDR2 SVGIG (reference sequence). This CDR3 is built from 13 residues. The V and J ends lost 3 bases and 6 bases respectively, with 14 bases between them. The chain's CDR3 is CAWRDPGIQTQYF. Here the CDR3 DNA reads TGTGCCTGGAGGGACCCAGGGATACAGACCCAGTACTTC.

The rearrangement links TRBV6-6 to TRBJ1-2; 7 nucleotides agree with TRBD1. The V segment lost 5 bases and the J segment 1 base; nucleotides outside the gene matches: 7. The germline V gene has CDR1 MNHNY and CDR2 SVGAGI (reference sequence). This CDR3 contains 15 residues. CDR3 residues: CASSTTGAGNYGYTF. DNA of the CDR3: TGTGCCAGCAGTACCACAGGGGCGGGTAACTATGGCTACACCTTC.

This chain joins TRBV7-9 and TRBJ1-2; D possibly corresponds to TRBD1 (5 bases). The CDR3 runs to 16 residues. Germline V CDR1 and CDR2: SEHNR, FQNEAQ (reference sequence). The V and J ends lost 0 bases and 7 bases respectively, with 18 bases between them. In DNA, the CDR3 is TGTGCCAGCAGCTTAGCGTTGGTCAGGGAAGGAGGTGGCTACACCTTC. Translation: CASSLALVREGGGYTF.

The J gene is TRBJ2-2, the V gene TRBV5-4; 8 positions agree with TRBD1. CDR1 SGHNT and CDR2 YYREEE come from the germline V gene (reference sequence). V trimming: 4 bases; J trimming: 8 bases; junction bases outside the gene matches: 4. CDR3 length equals 13 residues. For the CDR3, the DNA is TGTGCCAGCAGCCGGACAGGGCTAGGGGAGCTGTTTTTT. Encoded protein: CASSRTGLGELFF.

The V and J genes are TRBV10-2 and TRBJ2-7; D may be TRBD2 (5 bases). CDR1 is WSHSY, CDR2 SAAADI, per germline. The CDR3 spans 12 residues. V was shortened by 10 bases and J by 0 bases, with 10 bases between the two germline ends. The CDR3 reads CATGETSYEQYF. In DNA form, the CDR3 reads TGCGCCACCGGGGAGACCTCCTACGAGCAGTACTTC.

The sample holds many counts of this clone. This chain joins TRBV11-2 and TRBJ2-1; D gene unclear. The CDR3 covers 15 residues. CDR1 and CDR2 from the germline V gene are SGHAT and FQNNGV. With 4 bases removed from V and 1 base from J, the gap between germline ends came to 11 bases. In nucleotides, the CDR3 is TGTGCCAGCAGCTCAGGACGGGCTTCCTACAATGAGCAGTTCTTC. Its protein product is CASSSGRASYNEQFF. Supplemented by reference TRBV11-2 and TRBJ2-1, the full variable domain reads EAGVAQSPRYKIIEKRQSVAFWCNPISGHATLYWYQQILGQGPKLLIQFQNNGVVDDSQLPKDRFSAERLKGVDSTLKIQPAKLEDSAVYLCASSSGRASYNEQFFGPGTRLTVL.

This chain uses TRBV10-3 with TRBJ2-2; 8 bases fit TRBD2. The CDR3 covers 14 residues. Germline V CDR1 and CDR2: ENHRY, SYGVKD. J was trimmed by 0 bases and V by 10 bases; bases with no gene match: 4. CDR3 residues: CATRLATNTGELFF. In nucleotides, the CDR3 is TGTGCCACCAGACTAGCGACGAACACCGGGGAGCTGTTTTTT.